This T cell receptor (beta chain) was sequenced in a study of T cells in Graves' hyperthyroidism and ophthalmopathy. Findings and caveats of the study: In blood, most of the thyroid clonotypes expanded above 0.001 were also present.

Amplification yielded TCR beta CDR3 regions, with RNA transcripts as the source. The HTBI set primed first-round TCR CDR3 RT-PCR. TCRdb reanalysed the multiplex PCR reads using MiXCR and keeps one entry per CDR3 protein. The table shows hundreds of thousands of distinct CDR3 sequences, with roughly 14% occurring only once. The CDR3 runs to 14 residues. V was trimmed by 3 bases and J by 4 bases, leaving 9 bases between them. As to this clonotype: The antigen is unknown.

In the ophthalmopathy cohort, Clinical Activity Score was at least 3, NOSPECS grade at least 4, and duration under 3 months. This TCR came from a woman in her thirties or forties with Graves' ophthalmopathy. Sample: blood. The rearrangement uses TRBV12-3 or TRBV12-4 and TRBJ2-2; D is uncertain. The DNA of the CDR3 is TGTGCCAGCAGTTTCTCCACGACCACCGGGGAGCTGTTTTTT. Protein product: CASSFSTTTGELFF.